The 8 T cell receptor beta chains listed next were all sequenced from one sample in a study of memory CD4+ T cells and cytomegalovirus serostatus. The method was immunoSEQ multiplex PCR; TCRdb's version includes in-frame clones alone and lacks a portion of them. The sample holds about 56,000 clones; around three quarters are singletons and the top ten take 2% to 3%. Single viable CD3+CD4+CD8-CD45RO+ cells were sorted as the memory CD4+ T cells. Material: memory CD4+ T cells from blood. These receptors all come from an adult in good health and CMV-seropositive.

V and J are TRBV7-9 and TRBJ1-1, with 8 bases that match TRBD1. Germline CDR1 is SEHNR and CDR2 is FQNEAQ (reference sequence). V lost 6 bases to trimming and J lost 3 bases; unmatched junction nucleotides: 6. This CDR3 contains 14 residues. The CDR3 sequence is CASRSTGADTEAFF. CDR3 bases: TGTGCCAGCAGGTCGACAGGGGCTGACACTGAAGCTTTCTTT.

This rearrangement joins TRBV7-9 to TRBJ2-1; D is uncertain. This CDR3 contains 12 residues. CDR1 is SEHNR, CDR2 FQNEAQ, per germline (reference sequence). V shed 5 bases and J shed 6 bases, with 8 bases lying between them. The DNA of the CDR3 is TGTGCCAGCAGCCCGGTTACCAATGAGCAGTTCTTC. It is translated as CASSPVTNEQFF.

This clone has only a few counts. CDR3 DNA: TGCGCCAGCAGCCAAGATGGGGGAATGCTCACTGAAGCTTTCTTT. It specifies CASSQDGGMLTEAFF. This chain joins TRBV4-3 and TRBJ1-1; possible D gene TRBD1, 5 bases. V lost 0 bases and J lost 4, with 12 bases in between. Germline-derived CDR1 and CDR2 are LGHNA and YSLEER. This CDR3 has 15 amino acids.

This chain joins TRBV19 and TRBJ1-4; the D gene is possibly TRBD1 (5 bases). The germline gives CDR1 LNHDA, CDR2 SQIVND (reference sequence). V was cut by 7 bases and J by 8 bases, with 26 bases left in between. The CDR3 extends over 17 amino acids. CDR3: CASTLRGRSAGGEKLFF. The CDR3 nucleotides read TGTGCCAGTACACTCCGAGGGCGTTCTGCGGGGGGGGAAAAACTGTTTTTT. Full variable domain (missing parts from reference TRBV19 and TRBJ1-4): DGGITQSPKYLFRKEGQNVTLSCEQNLNHDAMYWYRQDPGQGLRLIYYSQIVNDFQKGDIAEGYSVSREKKESFPLTVTSAQKNPTAFYLCASTLRGRSAGGEKLFFGSGTQLSVL.

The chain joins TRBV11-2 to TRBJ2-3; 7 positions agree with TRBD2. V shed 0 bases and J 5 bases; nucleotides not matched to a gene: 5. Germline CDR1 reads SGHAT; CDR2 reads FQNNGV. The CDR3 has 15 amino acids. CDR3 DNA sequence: TGTGCCAGCAGCTTAGAGGCTGGCGGGAGAGATACGCAGTATTTT. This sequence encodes CASSLEAGGRDTQYF.

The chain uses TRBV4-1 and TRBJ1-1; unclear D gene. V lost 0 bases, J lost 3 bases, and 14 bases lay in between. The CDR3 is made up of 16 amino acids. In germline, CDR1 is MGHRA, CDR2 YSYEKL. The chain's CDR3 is CASSQDGGRRDTEAFF. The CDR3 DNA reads TGCGCCAGCAGCCAAGATGGCGGGCGCCGGGACACTGAAGCTTTCTTT.

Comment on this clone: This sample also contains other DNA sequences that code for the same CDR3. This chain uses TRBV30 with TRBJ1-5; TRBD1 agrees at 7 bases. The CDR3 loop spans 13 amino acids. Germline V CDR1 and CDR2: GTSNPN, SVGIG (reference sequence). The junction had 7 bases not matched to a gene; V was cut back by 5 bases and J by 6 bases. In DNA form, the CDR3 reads TGTGCCTGGGGCAGACAGGGAAGTCAGCCCCAGCATTTT. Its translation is CAWGRQGSQPQHF.

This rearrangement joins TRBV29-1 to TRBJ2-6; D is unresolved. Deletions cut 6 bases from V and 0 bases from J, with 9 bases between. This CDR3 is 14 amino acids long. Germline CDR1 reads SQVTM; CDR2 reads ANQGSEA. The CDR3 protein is CSVTTDSGANVLTF. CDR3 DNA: TGCAGCGTCACGACGGACTCTGGGGCCAACGTCCTGACTTTC.